A single sample gave rise to the 31 T cell receptor beta chains below, sequenced in a study of blood T cell repertoires in COVID-19 (dated by TCRdb to 2018 to 2021). The library relied on the immunoSEQ multiplex PCR assay. The table was pulled from immuneACCESS by TCRdb, which kept in-frame rearrangements only. Such tables lose some clones; where checked, under half of the loss comes from unresolved V genes, and the rest has no known cause. The sample table holds a few hundred thousand clones, of which 70% to 85% were seen once. Around 1.5% of the sample lies in the top ten. Sequenced material: peripheral blood. The receptors come from a woman aged 40 to 50 who had recovered from COVID-19.

V usage is TRBV5-1 and J usage is TRBJ2-5; 7 positions match TRBD2. The J segment lost 5 bases and the V segment lost 5 bases, leaving 12 bases of the junction unmatched. Per the germline V gene, CDR1 is SGHRS and CDR2 is YFSETQ. The CDR3 extends over 15 amino acids. CDR3 coding DNA: TGCGCCAGCAGTTCTCGGACCGGGGGGTGGGAGACCCAGTACTTC. Translation gives CASSSRTGGWETQYF.

The sample holds a few counts of this clone. The rearrangement joins TRBV6-5 to TRBJ1-2; the D gene is possibly TRBD1 (5 bases). The CDR3 is made up of 14 amino acids. Deletions cut 0 bases from V and 9 bases from J, with 14 bases between. Germline V gene lookup returns CDR1 MNHEY and CDR2 SVGAGI. The CDR3 spells CASSYSLTGSRYTF. CDR3 DNA sequence: TGTGCCAGCAGTTACTCTTTAACAGGATCCCGCTACACCTTC.

The chain employs TRBV7-9 and TRBJ1-2; TRBD1 aligns across 8 bases. Germline CDR1 and CDR2: SEHNR and FQNEAQ (reference sequence). CDR3 length: 14 residues. V shed 2 bases, J shed 6 bases, and the junction held 5 bases outside the gene matches. The CDR3 DNA follows: TGTGCCAGCAGCTTACAGGGGGCGTTTGATGGCTACACCTTC. It encodes CASSLQGAFDGYTF.

V gene TRBV29-1 combines with J gene TRBJ1-1; D is undetermined. V was pared by 7 bases and J by 3 bases, with 12 bases between. CDR1 and CDR2 (germline): SQVTM, ANQGSEA. The CDR3 runs 12 residues. The chain's CDR3 is CSGGRRDTEAFF. In DNA form, the CDR3 reads TGCAGCGGGGGTCGGAGGGACACTGAAGCTTTCTTT.

V is TRBV7-6 and J is TRBJ1-3, with a weak D call TRBD1 (5 bases). The germline V and J ends were trimmed by 1 base and 0 bases, with 7 bases remaining between them. CDR3 size: 15 residues. CDR1 and CDR2 (germline): SGHVS, FNYEAQ. The CDR3 DNA sequence: TGTGCCAGCAGCTTAGGACAGACCTCTGGAAACACCATATATTTT. This encodes CASSLGQTSGNTIYF.

The J gene is TRBJ1-5, the V gene TRBV5-1; 7 bases match TRBD1. The CDR3 consists of 14 residues. Germline lookup yields CDR1 SGHRS and CDR2 YFSETQ. Unmatched junction bases numbered 9, after V lost 8 bases and J lost 4 bases. CDR3 nucleotides: TGCGCCAGTTCATCGGGACAGATGAATCAGCCCCAGCATTTT. It specifies CASSSGQMNQPQHF.

The J gene is TRBJ2-2, the V gene TRBV19, with D perhaps matching TRBD2 (7 bases). Germline values: CDR1 LNHDA, CDR2 SQIVND (reference sequence). Trimming stripped 8 bases from V and 4 bases from J, with 14 bases between. This CDR3 spans 14 amino acids. CDR3 amino acids: CASHRGASTGELFF. The CDR3 nucleotides are TGTGCCAGTCACCGGGGGGCGTCCACCGGGGAGCTGTTTTTT. Filled out from reference TRBV19 and TRBJ2-2, the complete variable domain reads DGGITQSPKYLFRKEGQNVTLSCEQNLNHDAMYWYRQDPGQGLRLIYYSQIVNDFQKGDIAEGYSVSREKKESFPLTVTSAQKNPTAFYLCASHRGASTGELFFGEGSRLTVL.

The CDR3 sequence: CANRENSGNTIYF. As DNA, the CDR3 is TGTGCCAACCGGGAGAACTCTGGAAACACCATATATTTT. The chain has TRBV6-5 and TRBJ1-3; D not resolved. There are 13 residues in the CDR3. V lost 10 bases and J lost 0, with 10 bases in between. Germline assignment: CDR1 MNHEY and CDR2 SVGAGI.

The chain recombines TRBV20-1 with TRBJ1-2; no clear D. In germline, CDR1 is DFQATT, CDR2 SNEGSKA (reference sequence). The CDR3 length is 9 residues. V dropped 5 bases and J dropped 10 bases, with 8 bases sitting between them. The CDR3, as DNA: TGCAGTGCTGCCGGTTTCTACACCTTC. The encoded protein is CSAAGFYTF.

This clone was counted a few times. The V and J genes are TRBV12-3 or TRBV12-4 and TRBJ2-1; a weak D match, TRBD2 (5 bases). Between the trimmed V and J ends, which lost 3 bases and 10 bases, there was a span of 13 bases. The CDR3 has 13 amino acids. The CDR3 sequence: CASSFSRRVEQFF. DNA of the CDR3: TGTGCCAGCAGTTTTTCGCGGCGGGTGGAGCAGTTCTTC.

V usage is TRBV19 and J usage is TRBJ2-7; TRBD1 matches at 8 bases. CDR1 and CDR2 (germline): LNHDA, SQIVND (reference sequence). V lost 5 bases to trimming and J lost 4 bases; unmatched junction nucleotides: 10. This CDR3 has 15 amino acids. DNA of the CDR3: TGTGCCAGTAGTGGCGACAGGGGAGGCTTTTACGAGCAGTACTTC. It specifies CASSGDRGGFYEQYF.

The V gene is TRBV3-1 (or the pseudogene TRBV3-2), the J gene TRBJ2-1; TRBD2 might be the D (6 bases). V was shortened by 1 base and J by 12 bases, with 10 bases between the two germline ends. The CDR3 is 12 amino acids. Germline CDR1 and CDR2: LGHDT and YNNKEL (reference sequence). The CDR3 nucleotides read TGTGCCAGCAGCCAAGGGGAGGTTGTGCAGTTCTTC. Encoded protein: CASSQGEVVQFF.

The genes are TRBV13 and TRBJ2-3; 7 bases agree with TRBD2. V was clipped by 2 bases and J by 2 bases; unmatched bases: 16. Germline CDR1 is PRHDT and CDR2 is FYEKMQ (reference sequence). This CDR3 has 19 residues. DNA for the CDR3: TGTGCCAGCAGCTTAAGGGTAGGACTAGACCGTGATTACACAGATACGCAGTATTTT. Protein product: CASSLRVGLDRDYTDTQYF.

The genes are TRBV7-2 and TRBJ1-3, with D perhaps TRBD1 (6 bases). Germline V lookup: CDR1 SGHTA, CDR2 FQGNSA. The CDR3 totals 14 residues. V gave up 8 bases and J gave up 4 bases, with 15 bases separating them. The CDR3 is CASGLGAQGNTIYF. For the CDR3, the DNA is TGTGCCAGCGGGCTGGGGGCGCAAGGAAACACCATATATTTT.

The chain recombines TRBV6-5 with TRBJ2-7; 8 bases map to TRBD1. Germline loops: CDR1 MNHEY, CDR2 SVGAGI. V shed 8 bases and J 4 bases; nucleotides not matched to a gene: 10. This CDR3 has 14 amino acids. For the CDR3, the DNA is TGTGCCAGCTGCTCTGGACAGGGATCGTACGAGCAGTACTTC. Its translation: CASCSGQGSYEQYF.

The CDR3 sequence: CASSWDRTNTEAFF. As DNA, the CDR3 is TGTGCCAGTAGTTGGGACAGGACGAACACTGAAGCTTTCTTT. V and J are TRBV19 and TRBJ1-1, with 8 bases aligning to TRBD1. Germline CDR1 and CDR2: LNHDA and SQIVND (reference sequence). This CDR3 contains 14 residues. Trimming at V came to 5 bases and at J to 1 base, leaving 3 bases not matched to a gene. The complete variable domain, with remaining parts taken from reference TRBV19 and TRBJ1-1, reads DGGITQSPKYLFRKEGQNVTLSCEQNLNHDAMYWYRQDPGQGLRLIYYSQIVNDFQKGDIAEGYSVSREKKESFPLTVTSAQKNPTAFYLCASSWDRTNTEAFFGQGTRLTVV.

This clone is a singleton in its sample. This chain links TRBV12-5 with TRBJ2-3; D gene ambiguous. The CDR3 totals 12 residues. Deletions cut 6 bases from V and 0 bases from J, with 4 bases between. Germline V lookup: CDR1 LGHNT, CDR2 FRNRAP. The CDR3 protein is CASGASTDTQYF. The CDR3, as DNA: TGTGCTAGTGGGGCTAGCACAGATACGCAGTATTTT.

The rearrangement uses TRBV3-1 (or the pseudogene TRBV3-2) and TRBJ1-6; the D is unclear. Germline values: CDR1 LGHDT, CDR2 YNNKEL (reference sequence). CDR3 length: 16 amino acids. V was cut by 4 bases and J by 8 bases, with 18 bases left in between. In DNA, the CDR3 is TGTGCCAGCAGCCGAGTACTCGCGGGAGGTCATTCACCCCTCCACTTT. This encodes CASSRVLAGGHSPLHF.

The chain joins TRBV3-1 (or the pseudogene TRBV3-2) to TRBJ1-6; 10 positions agree with TRBD1. The CDR3 has 14 amino acids. CDR1 LGHDT and CDR2 YNNKEL come from the germline V gene (reference sequence). The V and J ends lost 2 bases and 10 bases, in that order; junction bases with no gene match: 2. CDR3 coding DNA: TGTGCCAGCAGCCAATGGACAGGGGGATCACCCCTCCACTTT. The encoded protein is CASSQWTGGSPLHF.

This clone was seen a single time. The chain combines TRBV30 with TRBJ1-1; 7 positions match TRBD1. J lost 7 bases, V lost 1 base, and 6 bases had no gene match. CDR3 length equals 13 residues. Germline lookup yields CDR1 GTSNPN and CDR2 SVGIG (reference sequence). The CDR3 spells CAWSEGTALEAFF. CDR3 DNA sequence: TGTGCCTGGAGTGAGGGGACAGCCCTTGAAGCTTTCTTT.

The J gene is TRBJ2-3, the V gene TRBV3-1 (or the pseudogene TRBV3-2); a possible D gene is TRBD2 (5 bases). Between the trimmed V and J ends, which lost 6 bases and 6 bases, there was a span of 7 bases. From germline, CDR1 is LGHDT and CDR2 YNNKEL (reference sequence). CDR3 length: 11 residues. The CDR3 loop reads CASRSGDTQYF. DNA for the CDR3: TGTGCCAGCAGGTCGGGGGATACGCAGTATTTT.

CDR3 sequence reads: CASQNLDRADTQYF. CDR3 nucleotide sequence: TGTGCCAGCCAAAACTTGGACAGGGCCGATACGCAGTATTTT. The V call is TRBV6-5, the J call TRBJ2-3; TRBD1 matches 8 bases. Germline V gene sequence: CDR1 MNHEY, CDR2 SVGAGI. The CDR3 contains 14 residues. V lost 8 bases and J lost 6; bases outside the gene matches: 10.

The chain couples TRBV6-6 to TRBJ2-5; 10 bases map to TRBD2. From germline, CDR1 is MNHNY and CDR2 SVGAGI (reference sequence). Unmatched junction bases numbered 6, after V lost 6 bases and J lost 5 bases. The CDR3 is 14 amino acids. The CDR3 reads CASRGTSVWETQYF. CDR3 DNA: TGTGCCAGCAGGGGGACTAGCGTTTGGGAGACCCAGTACTTC.

For this clone: Distinct nucleotide sequences in the sample also encode this CDR3. The rearrangement links TRBV6-5 to TRBJ1-3; D gene ambiguous. Germline CDR1 reads MNHEY; CDR2 reads SVGAGI. CDR3 length: 14 amino acids. The V and J ends lost 0 bases and 2 bases respectively, with 5 bases between them. CDR3 loop: CASSYSAAGNTIYF. CDR3 nucleotides: TGTGCCAGCAGTTACTCGGCCGCTGGAAACACCATATATTTT.

The chain uses TRBV7-3 and TRBJ2-2; TRBD2 matches 7 bases. CDR1 and CDR2 (germline): SGHTA, FQGTGA. The V and J ends lost 1 base and 5 bases, in that order; junction bases with no gene match: 10. The CDR3 has 17 amino acids. Written as DNA, the CDR3 is TGTGCCAGCAGCTTAATAAGCAGCGGGGCTAGGACCGGGGAGCTGTTTTTT. Protein product: CASSLISSGARTGELFF.

This clone was detected many times. The chain recombines TRBV12-3 or TRBV12-4 with TRBJ1-5, with a tentative D call TRBD1 (5 bases). V lost 6 bases and J lost 7, with 10 bases in between. The CDR3 loop spans 12 amino acids. The CDR3 DNA is TGTGCCAGCAGCAAGAAGGGGCAGCCCCAGCATTTT. Its translation is CASSKKGQPQHF.

The chain couples TRBV5-4 to TRBJ2-7, with a possible D match to TRBD1 (5 bases). V dropped 0 bases and J dropped 6 bases, with 10 bases sitting between them. Germline V gene sequence: CDR1 SGHNT, CDR2 YYREEE (reference sequence). CDR3 length: 13 amino acids. CDR3 loop: CASSLGPGLEQYF. The CDR3 region has the DNA TGTGCCAGCAGCTTGGGTCCAGGGCTCGAGCAGTACTTC.

The CDR3 region is CASSMGGNSPLHF. CDR3 coding DNA: TGTGCCAGTAGTATGGGGGGGAATTCACCCCTCCACTTT. This chain links TRBV19 with TRBJ1-6, with TRBD1 as a possible D gene (5 bases). Germline values: CDR1 LNHDA, CDR2 SQIVND (reference sequence). The CDR3 runs to 13 residues. Between the trimmed V and J ends, which lost 3 bases and 7 bases, there was a span of 7 bases.

This clone was detected a few times. The rearrangement joins TRBV6-2 or TRBV6-3 to TRBJ1-5; D call uncertain. Between the trimmed V and J ends, which lost 5 bases and 8 bases, there was a span of 7 bases. The CDR3 spans 11 residues. Germline values: CDR1 MNHEY, CDR2 SVGEGT. CDR3 sequence (DNA): TGTGCCAGCAGTCCGGGTAAGCCCCAGCATTTT. Residues: CASSPGKPQHF.

The rearrangement uses TRBV7-9 and TRBJ1-1; D ambiguous. CDR3 length: 13 residues. Germline CDR1 reads SEHNR; CDR2 reads FQNEAQ (reference sequence). V shed 8 bases and J shed 0 bases, with 10 bases lying between them. CDR3 coding DNA: TGTGCCAGCTTCCCAGATCTGAACACTGAAGCTTTCTTT. Translated: CASFPDLNTEAFF.

J is TRBJ1-2 and V is TRBV3-1 (or the pseudogene TRBV3-2); D may be TRBD1 (6 bases). The V gene's germline CDR1 is LGHDT and CDR2 YNNKEL (reference sequence). The length of the CDR3 is 14 residues. V was trimmed by 0 bases and J by 2 bases, leaving 7 bases between them. In DNA form, the CDR3 reads TGTGCCAGCAGCCAAGATGACAGGAACTATGGCTACACCTTC. It specifies CASSQDDRNYGYTF.